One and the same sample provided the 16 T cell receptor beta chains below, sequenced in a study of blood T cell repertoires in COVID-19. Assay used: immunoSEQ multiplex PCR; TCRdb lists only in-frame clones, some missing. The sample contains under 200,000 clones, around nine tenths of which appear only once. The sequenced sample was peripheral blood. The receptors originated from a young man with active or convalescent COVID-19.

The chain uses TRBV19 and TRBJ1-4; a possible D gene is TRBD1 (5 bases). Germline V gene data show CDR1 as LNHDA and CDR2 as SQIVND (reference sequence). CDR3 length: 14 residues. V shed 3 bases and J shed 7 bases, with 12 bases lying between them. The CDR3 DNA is TGTGCCAGTAGTATGAATCAGGGTGCTGAAAAACTGTTTTTT. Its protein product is CASSMNQGAEKLFF.

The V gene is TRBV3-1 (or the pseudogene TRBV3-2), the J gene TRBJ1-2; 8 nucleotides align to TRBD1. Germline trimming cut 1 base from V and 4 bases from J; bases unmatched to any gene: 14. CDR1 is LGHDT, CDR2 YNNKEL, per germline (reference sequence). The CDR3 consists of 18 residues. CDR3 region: CASSQGRTGPAIGYGYTF. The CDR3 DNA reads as TGTGCCAGCAGCCAAGGTCGGACAGGGCCCGCTATTGGCTATGGCTACACCTTC.

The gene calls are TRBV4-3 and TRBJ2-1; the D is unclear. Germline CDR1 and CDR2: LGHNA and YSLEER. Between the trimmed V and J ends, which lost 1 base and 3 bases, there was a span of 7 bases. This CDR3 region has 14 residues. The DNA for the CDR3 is TGCGCCAGCAGCCAAGCTAGAGACTACAATGAGCAGTTCTTC. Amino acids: CASSQARDYNEQFF.

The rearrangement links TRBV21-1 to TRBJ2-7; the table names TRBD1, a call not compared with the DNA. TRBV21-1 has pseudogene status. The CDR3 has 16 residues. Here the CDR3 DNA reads TGTGCCAGCAGCAAAGCTGGTCAGGGTAGGCCCTACGAGCAGTACTTC. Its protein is CASSKAGQGRPYEQYF.

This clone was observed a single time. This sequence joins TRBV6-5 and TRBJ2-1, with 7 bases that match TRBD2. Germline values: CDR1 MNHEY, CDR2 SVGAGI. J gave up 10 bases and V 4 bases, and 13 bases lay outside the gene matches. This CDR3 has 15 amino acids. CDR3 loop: CASSSTSTSNFEQFF. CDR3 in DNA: TGTGCCAGCAGTTCGACTTCGACTAGCAATTTCGAGCAGTTCTTC.

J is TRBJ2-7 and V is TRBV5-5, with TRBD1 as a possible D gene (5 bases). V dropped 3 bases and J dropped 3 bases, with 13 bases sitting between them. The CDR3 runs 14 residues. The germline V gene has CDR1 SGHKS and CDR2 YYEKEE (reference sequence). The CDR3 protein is CASSSDNLIYEQYF. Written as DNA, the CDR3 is TGTGCCAGCAGCTCGGACAATCTGATCTACGAGCAGTACTTC.

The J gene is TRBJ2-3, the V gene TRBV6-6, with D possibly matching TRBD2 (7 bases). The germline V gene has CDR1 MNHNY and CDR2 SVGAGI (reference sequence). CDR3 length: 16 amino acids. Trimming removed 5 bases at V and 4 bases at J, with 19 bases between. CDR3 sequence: CASSLGGAGAADTQYF. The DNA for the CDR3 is TGTGCCAGCAGTCTTGGTGGGGCGGGGGCGGCAGATACGCAGTATTTT.

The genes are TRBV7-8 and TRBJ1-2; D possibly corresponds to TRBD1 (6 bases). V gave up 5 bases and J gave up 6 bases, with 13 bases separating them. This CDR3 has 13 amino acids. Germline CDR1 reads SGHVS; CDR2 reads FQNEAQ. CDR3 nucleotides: TGTGCCAGCAGCCGAACAGGGTACGATGGCTACACCTTC. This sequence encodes CASSRTGYDGYTF.

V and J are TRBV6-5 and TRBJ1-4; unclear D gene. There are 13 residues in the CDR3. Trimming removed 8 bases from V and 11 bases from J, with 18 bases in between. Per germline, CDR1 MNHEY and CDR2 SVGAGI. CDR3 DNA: TGTGCCAGCGGGCTGCCTTTGAGAGGGAAACTGTTTTTT. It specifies CASGLPLRGKLFF.

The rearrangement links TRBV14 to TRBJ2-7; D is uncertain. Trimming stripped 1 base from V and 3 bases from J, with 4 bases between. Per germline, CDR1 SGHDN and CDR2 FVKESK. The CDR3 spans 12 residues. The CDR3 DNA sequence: TGTGCCAGCAGCCAAGGGCTCTACGAGCAGTACTTC. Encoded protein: CASSQGLYEQYF. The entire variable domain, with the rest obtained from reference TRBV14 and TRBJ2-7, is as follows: EAGVTQFPSHSVIEKGQTVTLRCDPISGHDNLYWYRRVMGKEIKFLLHFVKESKQDESGMPNNRFLAERTGGTYSTLKVQPAELEDSGVYFCASSQGLYEQYFGPGTRLTVT.

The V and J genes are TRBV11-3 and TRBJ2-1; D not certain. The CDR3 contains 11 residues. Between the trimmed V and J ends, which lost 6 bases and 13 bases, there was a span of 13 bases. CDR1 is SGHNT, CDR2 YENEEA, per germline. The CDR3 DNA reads TGTGCCAGCAGTATGGGTGGGCGACAGTTCTTC. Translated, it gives CASSMGGRQFF.

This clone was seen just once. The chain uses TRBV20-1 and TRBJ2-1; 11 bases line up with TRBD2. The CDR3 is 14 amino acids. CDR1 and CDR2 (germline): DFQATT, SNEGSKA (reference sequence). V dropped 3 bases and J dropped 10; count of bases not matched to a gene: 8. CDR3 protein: CSASPGLAAGEQFF. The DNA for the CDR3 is TGCAGTGCTAGTCCGGGACTAGCGGCGGGAGAGCAGTTCTTC.

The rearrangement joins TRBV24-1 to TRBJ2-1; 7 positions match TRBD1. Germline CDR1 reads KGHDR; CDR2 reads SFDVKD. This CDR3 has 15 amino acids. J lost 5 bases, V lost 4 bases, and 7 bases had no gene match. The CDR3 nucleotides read TGTGCCACCAGTGACCCCGGACAGGCGAACAATGAGCAGTTCTTC. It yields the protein CATSDPGQANNEQFF.

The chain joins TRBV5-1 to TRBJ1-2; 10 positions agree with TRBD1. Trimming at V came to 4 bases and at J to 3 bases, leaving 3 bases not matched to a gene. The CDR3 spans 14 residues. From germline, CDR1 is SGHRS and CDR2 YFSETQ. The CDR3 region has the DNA TGCGCCAGCAGCCGGACAGGGGGAGACTATGGCTACACCTTC. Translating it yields CASSRTGGDYGYTF.

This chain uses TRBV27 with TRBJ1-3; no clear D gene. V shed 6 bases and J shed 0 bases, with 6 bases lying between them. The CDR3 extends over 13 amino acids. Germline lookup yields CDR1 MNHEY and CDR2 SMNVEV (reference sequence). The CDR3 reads CASRDYSGNTIYF. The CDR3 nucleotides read TGTGCCAGCAGAGACTACTCTGGAAACACCATATATTTT.

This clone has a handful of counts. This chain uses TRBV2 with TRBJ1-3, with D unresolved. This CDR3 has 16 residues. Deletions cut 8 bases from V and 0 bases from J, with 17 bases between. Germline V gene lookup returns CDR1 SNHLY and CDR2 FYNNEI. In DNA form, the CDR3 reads TGTGCCAGCCAGCCGGTTTCGGGGTCCTCTGGAAACACCATATATTTT. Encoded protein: CASQPVSGSSGNTIYF.